This is a list of T cell receptor beta chains from one sample in a study of cytomegalovirus exposure and HLA in healthy donors. Method: immunoSEQ multiplex PCR; TCRdb's copy keeps in-frame clones and lacks some. The sample shows around 400,000 clones, roughly 90% of them seen only once. The specimen sequenced was PBMCs. These receptor sequences come from a woman in her late teens or twenties in good health and CMV-seronegative. Each CDR3 is given without its conserved first and last residue. Fields, in order: CDR3 protein, V gene, J gene.

ASSRGQFYEQY	TRBV27	TRBJ2-7
ASSQFLPTGDTGELF	TRBV7-3	TRBJ2-2
ASSLSGLPIVLF	TRBV28	TRBJ2-2
ASSSAGTSGRATDTQY	TRBV7-3	TRBJ2-3
ASSLRDRSSYEQY	TRBV7-9	TRBJ2-7
AITGQRDTEAF	TRBV10-3	TRBJ1-1
ASSLAARGVYYEQY	TRBV5-5	TRBJ2-7
AGSSGDLADTQY	TRBV6-6	TRBJ2-3
ASSRNRGEMETQY	TRBV6-5	TRBJ2-5
ASSLPLGEKLF	TRBV28	TRBJ1-4